This T cell receptor beta chain was retrieved from a study of shared clonotypes between healthy human individuals. Per the original data handling: There were no quality scores in the junction-only immunoSEQ sequences, so filtering differed. Sequencing was performed with immunoSEQ multiplex PCR; in TCRdb, only in-frame clones are kept and a portion is missing. The V and J calls and clone size were taken over from that table, and D and trimming were inferred from the DNA. The profile shows over 2,000,000 clones, around 95% of them singletons. Naive CD8 cells comprised CD45RO-negative, CCR7-positively selected cells, excluding terminally differentiated effector memory CD45RA+ cells. Worth noting for this clone: Antigen unknown.

Study-level findings and limits: Few donors limited the genetic and exposure-history diversity represented.

Sample: naive CD8+ T cells from PBMCs. The clonotype was recovered from a man between 18 and 29 years old in good health. Some clones in this sample may be carry-over from other donors' samples.

CDR3 sequence reads: CASRLGLIEQFF. The CDR3 region has the DNA TGTGCCAGCAGACTCGGACTGATTGAGCAGTTCTTC. V usage is TRBV6-1 and J usage is TRBJ2-1; a possible D gene is TRBD2 (5 bases). The germline V gene has CDR1 MNHNS and CDR2 SASEGT. The CDR3 is 12 residues long. V lost 6 bases, J lost 9 bases, and 12 bases lay in between.